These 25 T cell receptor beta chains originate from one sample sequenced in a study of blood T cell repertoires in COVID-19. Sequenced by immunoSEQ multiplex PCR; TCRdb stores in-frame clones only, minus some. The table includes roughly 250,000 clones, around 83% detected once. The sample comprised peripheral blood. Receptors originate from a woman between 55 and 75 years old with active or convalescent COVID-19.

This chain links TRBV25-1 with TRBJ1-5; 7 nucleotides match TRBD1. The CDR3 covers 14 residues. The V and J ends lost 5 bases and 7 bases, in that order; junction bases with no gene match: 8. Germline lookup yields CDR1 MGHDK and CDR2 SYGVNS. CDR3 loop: CASSPSTGSQPQHF. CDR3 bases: TGTGCCAGCAGTCCCTCGACAGGGTCACAGCCCCAGCATTTT.

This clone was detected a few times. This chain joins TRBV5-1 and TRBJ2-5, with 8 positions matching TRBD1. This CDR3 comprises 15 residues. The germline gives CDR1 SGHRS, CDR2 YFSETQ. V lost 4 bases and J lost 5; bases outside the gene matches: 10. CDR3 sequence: CASSGGRQGRETQYF. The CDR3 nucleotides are TGCGCCAGCAGCGGGGGTCGACAGGGGAGGGAGACCCAGTACTTC.

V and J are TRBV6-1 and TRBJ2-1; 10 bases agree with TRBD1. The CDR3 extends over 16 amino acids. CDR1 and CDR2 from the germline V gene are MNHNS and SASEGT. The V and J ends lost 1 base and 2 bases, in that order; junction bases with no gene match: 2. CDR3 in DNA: TGTGCCAGCAGTGAAGAGGGACAGGGGCCCTACAATGAGCAGTTCTTC. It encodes CASSEEGQGPYNEQFF.

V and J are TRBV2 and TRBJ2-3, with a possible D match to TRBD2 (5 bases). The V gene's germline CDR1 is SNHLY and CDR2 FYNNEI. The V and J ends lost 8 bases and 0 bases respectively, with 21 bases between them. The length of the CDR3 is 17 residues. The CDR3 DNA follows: TGTGCCAGCGCAGAAGCCCCAGGCGGGTTAAGCACAGATACGCAGTATTTT. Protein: CASAEAPGGLSTDTQYF.

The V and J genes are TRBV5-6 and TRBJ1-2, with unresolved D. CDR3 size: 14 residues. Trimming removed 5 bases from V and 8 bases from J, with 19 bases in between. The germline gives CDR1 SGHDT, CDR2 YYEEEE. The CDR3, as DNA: TGTGCCAGCAGTCGTCCCCTCGGCGGATTCGGCTACACCTTC. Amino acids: CASSRPLGGFGYTF.

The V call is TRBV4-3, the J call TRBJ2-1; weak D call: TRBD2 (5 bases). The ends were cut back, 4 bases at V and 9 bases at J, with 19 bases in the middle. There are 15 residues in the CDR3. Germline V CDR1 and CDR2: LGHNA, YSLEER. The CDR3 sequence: CASSPTTSTGSEQFF. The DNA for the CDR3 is TGCGCCAGCAGCCCTACTACCTCCACTGGGAGTGAGCAGTTCTTC.

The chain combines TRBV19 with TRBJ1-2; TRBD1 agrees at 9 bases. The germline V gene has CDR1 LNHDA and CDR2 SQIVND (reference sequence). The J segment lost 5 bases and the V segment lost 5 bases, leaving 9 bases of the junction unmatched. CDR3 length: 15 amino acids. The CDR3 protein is CASSPSGTGIYGYTF. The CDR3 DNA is TGTGCCAGTAGTCCCTCCGGGACAGGGATTTATGGCTACACCTTC. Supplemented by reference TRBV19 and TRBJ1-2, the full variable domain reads DGGITQSPKYLFRKEGQNVTLSCEQNLNHDAMYWYRQDPGQGLRLIYYSQIVNDFQKGDIAEGYSVSREKKESFPLTVTSAQKNPTAFYLCASSPSGTGIYGYTFGSGTRLTVV.

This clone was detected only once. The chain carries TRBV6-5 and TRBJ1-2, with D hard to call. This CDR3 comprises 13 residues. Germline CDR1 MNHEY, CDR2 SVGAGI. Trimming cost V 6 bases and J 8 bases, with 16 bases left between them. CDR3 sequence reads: CASSPPNLVGYTF. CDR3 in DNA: TGTGCCAGCAGCCCGCCCAATCTAGTCGGCTACACCTTC.

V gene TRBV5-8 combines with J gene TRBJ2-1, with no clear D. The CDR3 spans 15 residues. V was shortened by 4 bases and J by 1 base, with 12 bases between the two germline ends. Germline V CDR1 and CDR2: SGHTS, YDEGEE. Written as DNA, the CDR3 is TGTGCCAGCAGCCGCTCCCGGAGTTCCTACAATGAGCAGTTCTTC. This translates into CASSRSRSSYNEQFF.

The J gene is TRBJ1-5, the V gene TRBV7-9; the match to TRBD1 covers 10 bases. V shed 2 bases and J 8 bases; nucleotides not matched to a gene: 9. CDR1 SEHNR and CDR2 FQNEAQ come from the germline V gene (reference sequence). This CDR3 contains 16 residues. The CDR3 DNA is TGTGCCAGCAGCTTATGGTCCGGACAGGGGGGGGAGCCCCAGCATTTT. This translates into CASSLWSGQGGEPQHF.

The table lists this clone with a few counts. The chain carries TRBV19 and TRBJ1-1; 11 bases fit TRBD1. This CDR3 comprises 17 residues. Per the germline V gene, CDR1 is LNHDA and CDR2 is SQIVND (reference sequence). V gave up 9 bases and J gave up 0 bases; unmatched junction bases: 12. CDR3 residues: CASRTGGVFTMNTEAFF. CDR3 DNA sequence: TGTGCCAGCAGGACAGGGGGCGTCTTTACTATGAACACTGAAGCTTTCTTT.

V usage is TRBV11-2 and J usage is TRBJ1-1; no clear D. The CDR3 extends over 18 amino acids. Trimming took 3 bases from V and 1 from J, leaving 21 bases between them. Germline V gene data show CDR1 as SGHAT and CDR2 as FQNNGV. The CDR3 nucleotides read TGTGCCAGCAGCTTTGGGCGGGGAAAAGTTGCCAGGAACACTGAAGCTTTCTTT. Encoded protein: CASSFGRGKVARNTEAFF.

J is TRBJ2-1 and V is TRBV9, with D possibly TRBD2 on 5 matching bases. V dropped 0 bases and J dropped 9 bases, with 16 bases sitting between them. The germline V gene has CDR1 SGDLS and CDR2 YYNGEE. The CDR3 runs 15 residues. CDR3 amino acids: CASSVATERVAEQFF. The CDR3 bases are TGTGCCAGCAGCGTAGCTACGGAGAGGGTGGCTGAGCAGTTCTTC.

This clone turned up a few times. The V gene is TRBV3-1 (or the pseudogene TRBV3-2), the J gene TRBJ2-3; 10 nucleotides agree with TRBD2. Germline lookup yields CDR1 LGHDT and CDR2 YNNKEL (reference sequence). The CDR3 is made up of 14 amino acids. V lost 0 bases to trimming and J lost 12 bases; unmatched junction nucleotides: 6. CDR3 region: CASSQDQERGGQYF. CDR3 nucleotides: TGTGCCAGCAGCCAAGATCAAGAGCGGGGGGGTCAGTATTTT.

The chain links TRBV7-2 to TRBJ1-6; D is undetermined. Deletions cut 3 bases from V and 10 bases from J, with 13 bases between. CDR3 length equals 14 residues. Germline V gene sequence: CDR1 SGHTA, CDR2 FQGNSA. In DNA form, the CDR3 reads TGTGCCAGCAGCTTTCAGGAGGAGAGCTCACCCCTCCACTTT. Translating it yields CASSFQEESSPLHF.

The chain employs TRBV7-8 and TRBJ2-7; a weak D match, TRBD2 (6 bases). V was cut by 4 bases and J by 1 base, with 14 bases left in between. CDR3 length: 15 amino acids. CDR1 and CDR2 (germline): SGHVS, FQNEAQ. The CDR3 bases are TGTGCCAGCAGCTGGGGGGTAACGGAATCCTACGAGCAGTACTTC. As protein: CASSWGVTESYEQYF.

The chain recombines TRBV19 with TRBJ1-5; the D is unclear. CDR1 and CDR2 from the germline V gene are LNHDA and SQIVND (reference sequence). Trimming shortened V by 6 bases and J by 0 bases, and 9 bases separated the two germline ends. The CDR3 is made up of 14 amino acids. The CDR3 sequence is CASSALNSNQPQHF. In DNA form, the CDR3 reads TGTGCCAGTAGCGCACTGAATAGCAATCAGCCCCAGCATTTT.

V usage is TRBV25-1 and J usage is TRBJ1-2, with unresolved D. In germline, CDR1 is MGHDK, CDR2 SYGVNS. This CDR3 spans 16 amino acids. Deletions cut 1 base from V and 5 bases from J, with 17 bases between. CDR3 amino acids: CASSESLLDWLYGYTF. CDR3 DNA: TGTGCCAGCAGTGAATCTTTGTTGGACTGGCTGTATGGCTACACCTTC.

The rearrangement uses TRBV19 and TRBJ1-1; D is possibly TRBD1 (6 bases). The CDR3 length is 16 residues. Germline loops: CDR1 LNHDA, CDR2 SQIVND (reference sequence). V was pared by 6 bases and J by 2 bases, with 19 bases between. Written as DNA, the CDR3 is TGTGCCAGTAGGAGGGACAACTCACCTTCCAACACTGAAGCTTTCTTT. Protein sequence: CASRRDNSPSNTEAFF.

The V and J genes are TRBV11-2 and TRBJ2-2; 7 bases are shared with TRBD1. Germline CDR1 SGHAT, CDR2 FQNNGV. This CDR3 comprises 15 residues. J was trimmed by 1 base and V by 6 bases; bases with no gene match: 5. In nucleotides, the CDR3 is TGTGCCAGCAGTCGGGGACAGCTGAACACCGGGGAGCTGTTTTTT. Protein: CASSRGQLNTGELFF.

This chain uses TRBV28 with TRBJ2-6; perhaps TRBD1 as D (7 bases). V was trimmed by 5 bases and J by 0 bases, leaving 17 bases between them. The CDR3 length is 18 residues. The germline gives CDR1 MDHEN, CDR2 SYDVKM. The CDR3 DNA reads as TGTGCCAGCAGTCTTGGGCAGGGGGGTTACTCTGGGGCCAACGTCCTGACTTTC. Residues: CASSLGQGGYSGANVLTF.

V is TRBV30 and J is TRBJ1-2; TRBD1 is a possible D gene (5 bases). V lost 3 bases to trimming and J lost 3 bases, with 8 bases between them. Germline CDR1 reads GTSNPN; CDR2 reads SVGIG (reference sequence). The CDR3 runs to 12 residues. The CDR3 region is CAWSGGDYGYTF. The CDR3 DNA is TGTGCCTGGAGCGGGGGAGACTATGGCTACACCTTC.

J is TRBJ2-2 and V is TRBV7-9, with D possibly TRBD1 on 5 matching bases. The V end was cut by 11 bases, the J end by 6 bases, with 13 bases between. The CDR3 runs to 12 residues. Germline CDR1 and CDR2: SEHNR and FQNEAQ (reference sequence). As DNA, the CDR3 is TGTGCCTCAACTCAGGGTGCCGGGGAGCTGTTTTTT. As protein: CASTQGAGELFF.

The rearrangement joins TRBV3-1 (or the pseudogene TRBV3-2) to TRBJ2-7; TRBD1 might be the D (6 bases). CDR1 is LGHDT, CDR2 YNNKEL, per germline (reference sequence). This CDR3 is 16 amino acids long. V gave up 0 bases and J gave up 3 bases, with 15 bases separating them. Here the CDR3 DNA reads TGTGCCAGCAGCCAAGAAAGGGTGGCAGGGGTCTACGAGCAGTACTTC. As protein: CASSQERVAGVYEQYF.

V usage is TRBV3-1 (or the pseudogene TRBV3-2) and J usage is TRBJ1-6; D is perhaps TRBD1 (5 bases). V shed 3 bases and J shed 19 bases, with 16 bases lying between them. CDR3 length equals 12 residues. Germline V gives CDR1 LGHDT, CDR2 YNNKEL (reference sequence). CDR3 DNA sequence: TGTGCCAGCAGCCACCCGGACGGACAATTTCACTTT. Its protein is CASSHPDGQFHF.